These T cell receptor beta chains were read from a single sample in a study of cytomegalovirus exposure and HLA in healthy donors. Data came from immunoSEQ multiplex PCR; TCRdb stores just in-frame clones and leaves some out. Among 150,000 to 200,000 clones listed, 80% were seen once. Sequencing was done on a sample of PBMCs. These receptors were collected from a man between 18 and 35 years old in good health and CMV-seropositive. CDR3s include the opening cysteine and the closing phenylalanine or tryptophan. The order of the fields is CDR3 DNA, CDR3 protein, V gene, clone size, J gene, D gene. D genes are given only for firm matches. Only part of the rows carry a size: once, few, many, or a class if the clone is expanded.

TGCGCCAGCAGCTTGGGGGGACACCTAAACACTGAAGCTTTCTTT | CASSLGGHLNTEAFF | TRBV5-1 | - | TRBJ1-1 | -
TGCGCCAGCAGTGACGGGGTAGGGACAGGGGATTTTAGCAATCAGCCCCAGCATTTT | CASSDGVGTGDFSNQPQHF | TRBV10-2 | - | TRBJ1-5 | TRBD1
TGCGCCAGCAGCCAAGACGGGACAGCTGTCCAAGAGACCCAGTACTTC | CASSQDGTAVQETQYF | TRBV4-3 | - | TRBJ2-5 | TRBD1
TGTGCCAGCAGGGGGCGGGGACGGAACCCTAACTATGGCTACACCTTC | CASRGRGRNPNYGYTF | TRBV2 | - | TRBJ1-2 | -
TGTGCGAGTCGGGGAGGGCCAGCGTCGAATCAGCCCCAGCATTTT | CASRGGPASNQPQHF | TRBV6-5 | - | TRBJ1-5 | -
TGTGCCAGCAGTCCTTACAGCTCTGGGGCCAACGTCCTGACTTTC | CASSPYSSGANVLTF | TRBV6-1 | - | TRBJ2-6 | -
TGTGCCAGCAGTTTATCCTTGAACACTGAAGCTTTCTTT | CASSLSLNTEAFF | TRBV27 | - | TRBJ1-1 | -
TGTGCCAGCAGACTCGGACAGACAAATACGCAGTATTTT | CASRLGQTNTQYF | TRBV28 | few | TRBJ2-3 | -
TGTGCCAGCAGCTCGATTTGGGACACCCGGCGTAACACTGAAGCTTTCTTT | CASSSIWDTRRNTEAFF | TRBV28 | once | TRBJ1-1 | -
TGTGCCGGTAGTATGGGACAGCACTACGAGCAGTACTTC | CAGSMGQHYEQYF | TRBV19 | - | TRBJ2-7 | TRBD1
TGTGCCAGTAGTATGACCAGGGGATTAAGTCAGCCCCAGCATTTT | CASSMTRGLSQPQHF | TRBV19 | - | TRBJ1-5 | -
TGCGCCAGCAGCTTATGGCGGGGAGGGAACTATGGCTACACCTTC | CASSLWRGGNYGYTF | TRBV5-1 | - | TRBJ1-2 | -
TGTGCCAGCAAAGAGGTTAGGTGGCAGCCCCAGCATTTT | CASKEVRWQPQHF | TRBV28 | - | TRBJ1-5 | -
TGTGCCAGCAGCTTAACCGGGACAGGGGGCACAGATACGCAGTATTTT | CASSLTGTGGTDTQYF | TRBV13 | - | TRBJ2-3 | TRBD1
TGTGCCAGCAGCCCCGGGGGGAGGGCTGATGAAAAACTGTTTTTT | CASSPGGRADEKLFF | TRBV11-2 | - | TRBJ1-4 | -
TGCGCCAGCAGCATAGAGACAGGGGGAGGCACTGAAGCTTTCTTT | CASSIETGGGTEAFF | TRBV5-1 | - | TRBJ1-1 | TRBD1
TGTGCCAGCAGCTCGCGGGACAGGGGGCATGCTAACTATGGCTACACCTTC | CASSSRDRGHANYGYTF | TRBV13 | - | TRBJ1-2 | TRBD1
TGTGCCAGTAGTCCGGCCGGAGACTCCTACGAGCAGTACTTC | CASSPAGDSYEQYF | TRBV19 | - | TRBJ2-7 | -
TGTGCCAGCAGCTTCCTATCAGGGGATCAGCCCCAGCATTTT | CASSFLSGDQPQHF | TRBV7-2 | - | TRBJ1-5 | -
TGTGCCAGCTTCAGCGGGAGACCCTACGAGCAGTACTTC | CASFSGRPYEQYF | TRBV6-1 | - | TRBJ2-7 | TRBD2
TGTGCCAGCAGTAGGGAAAGGGAGACTGAAGCTTTCTTT | CASSRERETEAFF | TRBV2 | - | TRBJ1-1 | -
TGCGCCAGCAGCCCGATTCACAGGGGGGATTACAATGAGCAGTTCTTC | CASSPIHRGDYNEQFF | TRBV10-1 | - | TRBJ2-1 | TRBD1
TGCAGCGTGAGGACAGGGGGTTTCTCTGGGGCCAACGTCCTGACTTTC | CSVRTGGFSGANVLTF | TRBV29-1 | - | TRBJ2-6 | TRBD1
TGTGCCAGCAGCCCTCGCCGCTCAGGTATACACGAGCAGTACTTC | CASSPRRSGIHEQYF | TRBV7-8 | - | TRBJ2-7 | -
TGTGCCAGCAGTTTAAGGGGCGGAGTAGATACGCAGTATTTT | CASSLRGGVDTQYF | TRBV28 | few | TRBJ2-3 | -
TGCGCCAGCAGCCAAGGCGGGCTAGGAACCTACGAGCAGTACTTC | CASSQGGLGTYEQYF | TRBV4-1 | - | TRBJ2-7 | -
TGTGCCAGCAGCTACGGACAGTTTAACACTGAAGCTTTCTTT | CASSYGQFNTEAFF | TRBV6-5 | - | TRBJ1-1 | -
TGTGCCAGTAGGAACAGGGAGTCGGGTGAAGCTTTCTTT | CASRNRESGEAFF | TRBV19 | - | TRBJ1-1 | -
TGCGCCAGCAGCTTGGAATTTCGTCAGGATAATGAAAAACTGTTTTTT | CASSLEFRQDNEKLFF | TRBV5-1 | - | TRBJ1-4 | -
TGCGCCAGCAGCTTGGACGGGATCCAGCCCCAGCATTTT | CASSLDGIQPQHF | TRBV5-1 | - | TRBJ1-5 | -
TGTGCCAGCCATAGAAATCCCGTCCCCAATGAAGCTTTCTTT | CASHRNPVPNEAFF | TRBV25-1 | few | TRBJ1-1 | -
TGTGCCAGCAGCTTGAACACAGGCCTTAACTATGGCTACACCTTC | CASSLNTGLNYGYTF | TRBV5-5 | - | TRBJ1-2 | -
TGCGCCAGCAGCCAAGATAACAGTCGGGGGACGCGGGAGCAGTACTTC | CASSQDNSRGTREQYF | TRBV4-3 | - | TRBJ2-7 | -
TGTGCCAGCAGCTTAGAACCCAGCGGTCTGGCCGAGCAGTACTTC | CASSLEPSGLAEQYF | TRBV11-2 | - | TRBJ2-7 | -
TGCGCCAGCAGCTTGAATCCGGGACAGGGACTCGGCGAGCAGTACTTC | CASSLNPGQGLGEQYF | TRBV5-1 | - | TRBJ2-7 | TRBD1
TGTGCCAGCACAGGACGGTGGGGGCCAAACAATGAGCAGTTCTTC | CASTGRWGPNNEQFF | TRBV7-8 | - | TRBJ2-1 | -
TGTGCCAGCAGTTTCGAGAAGTCAGGAACAGATACGCAGTATTTT | CASSFEKSGTDTQYF | TRBV27 | - | TRBJ2-3 | -
TGTGCCAGTAGTATTCGAATAGCGGAAGCCTACGAGCAGTACTTC | CASSIRIAEAYEQYF | TRBV19 | - | TRBJ2-7 | -
TGTGCCAGCAGGTGGGGAGGACCGAACACTGAAGCTTTCTTT | CASRWGGPNTEAFF | TRBV27 | - | TRBJ1-1 | -
TGTGCCAGCAGCTTTAGCGGGGGCAGGGATGAGCAGTTCTTC | CASSFSGGRDEQFF | TRBV7-9 | - | TRBJ2-1 | TRBD2
TGTGCCAGTACCGGGCCAGGGGCCCAGCCCCAGCATTTT | CASTGPGAQPQHF | TRBV19 | - | TRBJ1-5 | -
TGTGCCAGCAGCCAGACAACTAGCGGATTCTACGAGCAGTACTTC | CASSQTTSGFYEQYF | TRBV4-2 | - | TRBJ2-7 | TRBD2
TGTGCCAGCAGCGCTGGGTTGCAGGGTCTCAACACTGAAGCTTTCTTT | CASSAGLQGLNTEAFF | TRBV9 | once | TRBJ1-1 | -
TGTGCCAGCAGCTCCCAACCACAAGCAACTAATGAAAAACTGTTTTTT | CASSSQPQATNEKLFF | TRBV5-6 | few | TRBJ1-4 | -
TGCGCCAGCAAAGCGGGGGGGGGCCTTTACGAGCAGTACTTC | CASKAGGGLYEQYF | TRBV10-2 | - | TRBJ2-7 | TRBD2
TGTGCCAGCAGTCACGACACGGTCAATGAGCAGTTCTTC | CASSHDTVNEQFF | TRBV6-5 | - | TRBJ2-1 | -
TGTGCCTGGAGCCAGGACGGGACAGGGGCCATCCTCACAGATACGCAGTATTTT | CAWSQDGTGAILTDTQYF | TRBV30 | - | TRBJ2-3 | TRBD1
TGTGCCAGCAGTTTGCCCGGGACTAGGAGTACCTCCTACGAGCAGTACTTC | CASSLPGTRSTSYEQYF | TRBV28 | - | TRBJ2-7 | TRBD2
TGTGCCAGCAGTGAAAGCTATGGCAATCAGCCCCAGCATTTT | CASSESYGNQPQHF | TRBV6-4 | once | TRBJ1-5 | -
TGTGCCAGCAGTGCCATAACAGGACCCAATGAGCAGTTCTTC | CASSAITGPNEQFF | TRBV6-5 | - | TRBJ2-1 | -
TGCGCCAGCAGTGAGTCAAACTACCAAGAGACCCAGTACTTC | CASSESNYQETQYF | TRBV10-2 | - | TRBJ2-5 | -
TGTGCCAGCAGCTTGGAGATGACACTCCTTAGGGGAAATGAGCAGTTCTTC | CASSLEMTLLRGNEQFF | TRBV5-8 | - | TRBJ2-1 | -
TGTGCCAGCAGCGGCACAGGGGGGTTCGGGGAGCAGTACTTC | CASSGTGGFGEQYF | TRBV5-5 | once | TRBJ2-7 | TRBD1
TGTGCCATCAGTGATCGGTACGAGCAGTACTTC | CAISDRYEQYF | TRBV10-3 | - | TRBJ2-7 | -
TGTGCCAGGGGACAGCTCATTTGCAATCAGCCCCAGCATTTT | CARGQLICNQPQHF | TRBV6-4 | - | TRBJ1-5 | TRBD1
TGTGCCAGTAGAACAATCCACAATGAGCAGTTCTTC | CASRTIHNEQFF | TRBV19 | - | TRBJ2-1 | -
TGTGCCAGCAGTTTTAGGGGACAGGGTGGGAATGAGCAGTTCTTC | CASSFRGQGGNEQFF | TRBV27 | - | TRBJ2-1 | TRBD1
TGTGCCAGCCTCGAGGTGGCGGGGTTTGGCTACACCTTC | CASLEVAGFGYTF | TRBV7-9 | - | TRBJ1-2 | -
TGTGCCAGCAGCCTTGAGAGGGAGACCCAGTACTTC | CASSLERETQYF | TRBV7-8 | - | TRBJ2-5 | -
TGTGCCATAAGGGGGGGAGGGTCCAGCTCCTACGAGCAGTACTTC | CAIRGGGSSSYEQYF | TRBV10-3 | - | TRBJ2-7 | -